This T cell receptor beta chain was sequenced for a study of radiation and T cells in renal cell carcinoma. Study as a whole: Nephrectomy followed 15 Gy stereotactic body radiation by 4 weeks.

The V and J ends lost 4 bases and 6 bases respectively, with 12 bases between them. Germline lookup yields CDR1 MRHNA and CDR2 SNTAGT. The CDR3 has 13 amino acids. General study findings and limits: Top tumor clonotypes rose in blood 2 weeks post-radiation, then contracted.

As to time point: blood 2 weeks post-SBRT. Treatment: 15 Gy SBRT to primary tumor, nephrectomy 4 weeks later. This renal cell carcinoma was of the clear cell type. A note on this clone: Its cognate antigen is unknown.

Assay used: immunoSEQ multiplex PCR; TCRdb lists only in-frame clones, some missing. The sample yields around 76,000 clones, 82% seen once. The J gene is TRBJ1-1, the V gene TRBV6-4; TRBD1 is a possible D gene (6 bases). The starting material was blood, obtained from a patient whose treatment included radiotherapy and nephrectomy. The sequence came from a man aged 60 to 75 with renal cell carcinoma. The CDR3 DNA reads TGTGCCAGCAGTGCCTCCGGACAGTCTGAAGCTTTCTTT. Translating gives CASSASGQSEAFF.